Below are 9 T cell receptor beta chains sequenced from a single sample in a study of cytomegalovirus exposure and HLA in healthy donors. The PCR ran on 60 Vbeta and 13 Jbeta primers. The protocol was immunoSEQ multiplex PCR, while the TCRdb copy is restricted to in-frame clones and leaves out a portion. The data show about 160,000 clones, about 81% seen once. Sequences were obtained from PBMCs. The receptor source for this set is a woman under 30 in good health and CMV-seronegative.

The chain recombines TRBV11-2 with TRBJ1-1; D not resolved. The CDR3 spans 14 residues. Germline V gene lookup returns CDR1 SGHAT and CDR2 FQNNGV. Trimming took off 3 bases at V and 3 bases at J, with 11 bases between the two ends. CDR3 sequence reads: CASSFRQKDTEAFF. CDR3 bases: TGTGCCAGCAGCTTCAGGCAGAAGGACACTGAAGCTTTCTTT.

The chain carries TRBV28 and TRBJ2-5; 9 nucleotides agree with TRBD2. V lost 5 bases and J lost 1; bases outside the gene matches: 11. The CDR3 runs to 17 residues. In germline, CDR1 is MDHEN, CDR2 SYDVKM. Here the CDR3 DNA reads TGTGCCAGCAGTCCCCTGGGGCTAGCGGGATCCCAAGAGACCCAGTACTTC. This codes for CASSPLGLAGSQETQYF.

The chain employs TRBV7-3 and TRBJ2-3; D not certain. Deletions cut 1 base from V and 0 bases from J, with 5 bases between. The CDR3 is 14 amino acids. Germline CDR1 SGHTA, CDR2 FQGTGA. The CDR3 here is CASSLIPSTDTQYF. CDR3 bases: TGTGCCAGCAGCTTAATCCCAAGCACAGATACGCAGTATTTT. The variable domain in full, completed from reference TRBV7-3 and TRBJ2-3, reads GAGVSQTPSNKVTEKGKYVELRCDPISGHTALYWYRQSLGQGPEFLIYFQGTGAADDSGLPNDRFFAVRPEGSVSTLKIQRTERGDSAVYLCASSLIPSTDTQYFGPGTRLTVL.

This chain joins TRBV28 and TRBJ2-1; TRBD1 agrees at 9 bases. The junction had 11 bases not matched to a gene; V was cut back by 6 bases and J by 5 bases. Germline CDR1 is MDHEN and CDR2 is SYDVKM. This CDR3 is built from 16 residues. CDR3 residues: CASRRTGELEHNEQFF. The CDR3 DNA follows: TGTGCCAGCAGGCGGACAGGGGAACTTGAGCACAATGAGCAGTTCTTC.

The V call is TRBV7-9, the J call TRBJ2-1; D is perhaps TRBD1 (6 bases). The germline V gene encodes CDR1 SEHNR and CDR2 FQNEAQ (reference sequence). V was trimmed by 5 bases and J by 0 bases, leaving 11 bases between them. The CDR3 contains 15 residues. The CDR3 DNA reads TGTGCCAGCAGCGTTGGACAGAGCTCCTACAATGAGCAGTTCTTC. Translated: CASSVGQSSYNEQFF.

The rearrangement joins TRBV19 to TRBJ1-5, with TRBD1 matching over 7 bases. V gave up 6 bases and J gave up 7 bases; unmatched junction bases: 9. Germline V gives CDR1 LNHDA, CDR2 SQIVND (reference sequence). This CDR3 has 14 residues. In DNA, the CDR3 is TGTGCCAGTAGCCCCACAGGGGCTTCACAGCCCCAGCATTTT. It codes for CASSPTGASQPQHF.

The chain is built from TRBV5-1 and TRBJ2-5; D is possibly TRBD1 (5 bases). The J call is uncertain, as TRBJ2-7 better fits the DNA end. CDR1 and CDR2 (germline): SGHRS, YFSETQ. The CDR3 has 16 residues. This chain's CDR3 is CASSPLGAGSSYEQYF. The CDR3 region has the DNA TGCGCCAGCAGCCCTCTTGGGGCAGGTAGCTCCTACGAGCAGTACTTC.

In this sample, this clone turned up a few times. This sequence joins TRBV28 and TRBJ2-7; tentatively, D is TRBD1 (5 bases). The length of the CDR3 is 17 residues. V was pared by 2 bases and J by 2 bases, with 19 bases between. The germline gives CDR1 MDHEN, CDR2 SYDVKM. The chain's CDR3 is CASSLGPGQVRAYEQYF. The CDR3 coding sequence is TGTGCCAGCAGTTTAGGGCCCGGACAAGTAAGGGCCTACGAGCAGTACTTC.

The V and J genes are TRBV4-1 and TRBJ2-7; possibly TRBD2 for D (5 bases). The length of the CDR3 is 16 residues. V dropped 4 bases and J dropped 0 bases, with 16 bases sitting between them. Germline loops: CDR1 MGHRA, CDR2 YSYEKL. CDR3 coding DNA: TGCGCCAGCAGCCCCGAGAGCGGCTTCTCCTCCTACGAGCAGTACTTC. Its protein is CASSPESGFSSYEQYF.